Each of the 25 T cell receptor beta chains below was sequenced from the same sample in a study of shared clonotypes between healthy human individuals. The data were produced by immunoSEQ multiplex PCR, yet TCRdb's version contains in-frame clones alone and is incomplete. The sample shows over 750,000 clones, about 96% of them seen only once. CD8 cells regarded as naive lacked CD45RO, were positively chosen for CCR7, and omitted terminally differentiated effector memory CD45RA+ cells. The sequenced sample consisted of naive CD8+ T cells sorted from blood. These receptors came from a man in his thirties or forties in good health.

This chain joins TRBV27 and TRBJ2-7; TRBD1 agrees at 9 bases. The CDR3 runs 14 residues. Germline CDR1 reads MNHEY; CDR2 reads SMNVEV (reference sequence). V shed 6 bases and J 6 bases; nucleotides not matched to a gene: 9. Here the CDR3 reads CASSYGTGIGEQYF. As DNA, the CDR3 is TGTGCCAGCAGCTATGGGACAGGGATTGGCGAGCAGTACTTC.

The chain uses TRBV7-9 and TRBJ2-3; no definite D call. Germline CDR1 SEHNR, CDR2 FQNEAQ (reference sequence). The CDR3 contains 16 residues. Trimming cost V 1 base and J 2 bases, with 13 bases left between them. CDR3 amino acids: CASSLVENGATDTQYF. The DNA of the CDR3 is TGTGCCAGCAGCTTAGTTGAGAACGGAGCCACAGATACGCAGTATTTT.

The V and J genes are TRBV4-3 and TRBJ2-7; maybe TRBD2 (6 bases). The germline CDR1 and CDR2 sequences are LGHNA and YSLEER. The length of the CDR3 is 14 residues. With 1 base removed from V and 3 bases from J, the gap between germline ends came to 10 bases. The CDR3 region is CASSQVGGNYEQYF. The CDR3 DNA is TGCGCCAGCAGCCAAGTCGGGGGAAACTACGAGCAGTACTTC.

CDR3 bases: TGCAGCGTTGTAGACAGGGGGAAGGATGAGCAGTTCTTC. Translation: CSVVDRGKDEQFF. V usage is TRBV29-1 and J usage is TRBJ2-1, with TRBD1 matching over 9 bases. V shed 4 bases, J shed 8 bases, and the junction held 6 bases outside the gene matches. The CDR3 totals 13 residues. Looked up from germline, CDR1 is SQVTM and CDR2 is ANQGSEA.

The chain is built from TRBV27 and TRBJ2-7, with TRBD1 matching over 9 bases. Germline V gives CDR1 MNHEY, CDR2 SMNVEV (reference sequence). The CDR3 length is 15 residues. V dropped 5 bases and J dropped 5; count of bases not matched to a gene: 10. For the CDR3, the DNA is TGTGCCAGCAGTACCCCAGGGACAGGGAACCACGAGCAGTACTTC. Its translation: CASSTPGTGNHEQYF.

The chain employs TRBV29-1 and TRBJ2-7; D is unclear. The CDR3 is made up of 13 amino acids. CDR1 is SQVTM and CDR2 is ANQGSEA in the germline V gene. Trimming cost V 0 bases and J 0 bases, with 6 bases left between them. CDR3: CSVEEASSYEQYF. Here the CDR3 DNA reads TGCAGCGTTGAAGAGGCCTCCTCCTACGAGCAGTACTTC.

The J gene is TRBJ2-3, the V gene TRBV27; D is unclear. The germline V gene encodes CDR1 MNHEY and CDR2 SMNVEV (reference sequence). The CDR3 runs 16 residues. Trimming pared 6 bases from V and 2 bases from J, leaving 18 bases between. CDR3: CASSTRYRISTDTQYF. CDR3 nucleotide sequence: TGTGCCAGCAGCACCCGGTACCGGATTTCCACAGATACGCAGTATTTT.

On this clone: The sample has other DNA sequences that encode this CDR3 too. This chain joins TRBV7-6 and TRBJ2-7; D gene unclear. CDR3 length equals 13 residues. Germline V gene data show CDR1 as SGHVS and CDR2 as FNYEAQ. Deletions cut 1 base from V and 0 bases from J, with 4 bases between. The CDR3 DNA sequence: TGTGCCAGCAGCTTAGGGCCCTCCTACGAGCAGTACTTC. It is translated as CASSLGPSYEQYF. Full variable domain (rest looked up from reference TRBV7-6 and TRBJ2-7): GAGVSQSPRYKVTKRGQDVALRCDPISGHVSLYWYRQALGQGPEFLTYFNYEAQQDKSGLPNDRFSAERPEGSISTLTIQRTEQRDSAMYRCASSLGPSYEQYFGPGTRLTVT.

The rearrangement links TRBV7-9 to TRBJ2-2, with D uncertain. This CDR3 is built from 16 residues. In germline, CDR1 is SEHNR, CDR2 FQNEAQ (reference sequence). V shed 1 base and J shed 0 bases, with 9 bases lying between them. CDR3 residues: CASSLGLQANTGELFF. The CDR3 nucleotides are TGTGCCAGCAGCTTAGGCCTCCAGGCGAACACCGGGGAGCTGTTTTTT. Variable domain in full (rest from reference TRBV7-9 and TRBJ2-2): DTGVSQNPRHKITKRGQNVTFRCDPISEHNRLYWYRQTLGQGPEFLTYFQNEAQLEKSRLLSDRFSAERPKGSFSTLEIQRTEQGDSAMYLCASSLGLQANTGELFFGEGSRLTVL.

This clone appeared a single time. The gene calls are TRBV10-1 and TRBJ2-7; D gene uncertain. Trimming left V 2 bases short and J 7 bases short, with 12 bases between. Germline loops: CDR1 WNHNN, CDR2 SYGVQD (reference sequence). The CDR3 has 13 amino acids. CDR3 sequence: CASSETSPQEQYF. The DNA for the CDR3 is TGCGCCAGCAGTGAGACGAGTCCGCAGGAGCAGTACTTC.

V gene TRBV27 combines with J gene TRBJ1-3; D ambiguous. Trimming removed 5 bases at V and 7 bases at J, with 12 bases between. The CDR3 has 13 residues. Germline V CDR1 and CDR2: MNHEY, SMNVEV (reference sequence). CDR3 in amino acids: CASSVGLGNTIYF. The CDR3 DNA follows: TGTGCCAGCAGTGTCGGTCTTGGGAACACCATATATTTT.

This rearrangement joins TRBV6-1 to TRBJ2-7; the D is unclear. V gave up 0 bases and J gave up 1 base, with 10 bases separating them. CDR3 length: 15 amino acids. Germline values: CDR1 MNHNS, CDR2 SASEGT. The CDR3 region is CASSEAIPTSYEQYF. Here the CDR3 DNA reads TGTGCCAGCAGTGAAGCAATACCTACTTCCTACGAGCAGTACTTC.

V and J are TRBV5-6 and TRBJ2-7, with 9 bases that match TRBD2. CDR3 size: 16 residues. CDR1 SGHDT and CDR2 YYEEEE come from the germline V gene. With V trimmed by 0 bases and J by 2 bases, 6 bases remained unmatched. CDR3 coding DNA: TGTGCCAGCAGCTTGGGCGGGAGGGGCTTCGCCTACGAGCAGTACTTC. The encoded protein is CASSLGGRGFAYEQYF.

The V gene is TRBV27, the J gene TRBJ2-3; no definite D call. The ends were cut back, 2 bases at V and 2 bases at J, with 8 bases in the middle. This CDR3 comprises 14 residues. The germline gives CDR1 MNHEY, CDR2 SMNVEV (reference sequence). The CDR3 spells CASSLDFSTDTQYF. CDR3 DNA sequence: TGTGCCAGCAGTTTAGACTTTTCCACAGATACGCAGTATTTT.

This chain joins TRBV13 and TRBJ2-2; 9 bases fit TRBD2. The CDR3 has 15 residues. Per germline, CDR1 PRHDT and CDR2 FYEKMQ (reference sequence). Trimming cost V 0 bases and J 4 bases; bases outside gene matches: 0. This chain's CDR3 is CASSLGLAGTGELFF. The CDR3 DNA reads TGTGCCAGCAGCTTAGGACTAGCGGGCACCGGGGAGCTGTTTTTT. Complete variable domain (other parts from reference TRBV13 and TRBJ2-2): AAGVIQSPRHLIKEKRETATLKCYPIPRHDTVYWYQQGPGQDPQFLISFYEKMQSDKGSIPDRFSAQQFSDYHSELNMSSLELGDSALYFCASSLGLAGTGELFFGEGSRLTVL.

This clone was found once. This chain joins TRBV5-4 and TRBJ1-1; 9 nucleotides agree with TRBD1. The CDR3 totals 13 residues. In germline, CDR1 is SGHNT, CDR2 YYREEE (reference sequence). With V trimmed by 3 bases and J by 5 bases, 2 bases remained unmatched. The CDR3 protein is CASSWTGETEAFF. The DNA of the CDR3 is TGTGCCAGCAGCTGGACAGGGGAAACTGAAGCTTTCTTT.

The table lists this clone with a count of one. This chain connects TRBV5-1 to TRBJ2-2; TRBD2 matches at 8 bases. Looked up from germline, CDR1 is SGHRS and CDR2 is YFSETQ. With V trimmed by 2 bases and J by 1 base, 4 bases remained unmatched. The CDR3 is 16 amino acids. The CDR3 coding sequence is TGCGCCAGCAGCTTCTCGAGCGGGAGGAACACCGGGGAGCTGTTTTTT. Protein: CASSFSSGRNTGELFF.

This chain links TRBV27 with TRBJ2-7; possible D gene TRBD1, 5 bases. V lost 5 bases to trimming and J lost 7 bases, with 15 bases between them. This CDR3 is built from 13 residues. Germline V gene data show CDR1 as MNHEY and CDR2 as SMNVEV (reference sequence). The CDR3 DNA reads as TGTGCCAGCAGTCAGGGCAATTTATATGAGCAGTACTTC. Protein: CASSQGNLYEQYF.

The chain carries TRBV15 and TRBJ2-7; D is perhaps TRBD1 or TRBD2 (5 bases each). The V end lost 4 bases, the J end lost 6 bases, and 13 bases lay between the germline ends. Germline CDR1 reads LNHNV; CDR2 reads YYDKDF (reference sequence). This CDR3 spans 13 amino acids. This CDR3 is CATSTMLGVEQYF. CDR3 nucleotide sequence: TGTGCCACCAGCACCATGTTGGGGGTCGAGCAGTACTTC.

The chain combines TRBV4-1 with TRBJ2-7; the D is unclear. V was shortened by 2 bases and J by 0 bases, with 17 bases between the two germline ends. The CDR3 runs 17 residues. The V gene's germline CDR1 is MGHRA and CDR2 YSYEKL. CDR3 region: CASSQFGPVPSSYEQYF. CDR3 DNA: TGCGCCAGCAGCCAATTTGGACCGGTGCCGAGCTCCTACGAGCAGTACTTC.

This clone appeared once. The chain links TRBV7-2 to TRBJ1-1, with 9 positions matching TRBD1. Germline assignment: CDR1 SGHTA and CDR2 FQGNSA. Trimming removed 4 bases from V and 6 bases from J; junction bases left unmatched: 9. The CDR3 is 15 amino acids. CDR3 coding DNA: TGTGCCAGCAGCTCAGACAGGGGGTCCGACGCTGAAGCTTTCTTT. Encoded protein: CASSSDRGSDAEAFF. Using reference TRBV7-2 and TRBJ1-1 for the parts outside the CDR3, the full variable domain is GAGVSQSPSNKVTEKGKDVELRCDPISGHTALYWYRQSLGQGLEFLIYFQGNSAPDKSGLPSDRFSAERTGGSVSTLTIQRTQQEDSAVYLCASSSDRGSDAEAFFGQGTRLTVV.

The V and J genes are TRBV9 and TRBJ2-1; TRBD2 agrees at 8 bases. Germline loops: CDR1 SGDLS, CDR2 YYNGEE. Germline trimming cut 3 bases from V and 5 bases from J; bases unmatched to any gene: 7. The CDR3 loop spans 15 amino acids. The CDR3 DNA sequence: TGTGCCAGCAGCGCTAGCGGGTTCCTCAACAATGAGCAGTTCTTC. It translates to CASSASGFLNNEQFF.

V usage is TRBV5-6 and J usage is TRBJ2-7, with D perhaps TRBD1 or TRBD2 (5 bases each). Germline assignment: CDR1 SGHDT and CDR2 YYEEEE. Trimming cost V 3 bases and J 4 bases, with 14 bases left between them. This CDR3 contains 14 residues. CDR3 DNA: TGTGCCAGCAGCTGGGGGTCTAGATTGTACGAGCAGTACTTC. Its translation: CASSWGSRLYEQYF.

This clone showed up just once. DNA for the CDR3: TGTGCCAGCAGCGTTGGGTACGAGCAGTACTTC. As protein: CASSVGYEQYF. The chain links TRBV11-2 to TRBJ2-7, with D uncertain. Germline CDR1 and CDR2: SGHAT and FQNNGV. This CDR3 spans 11 amino acids. Trimming took off 5 bases at V and 4 bases at J, with 6 bases between the two ends.

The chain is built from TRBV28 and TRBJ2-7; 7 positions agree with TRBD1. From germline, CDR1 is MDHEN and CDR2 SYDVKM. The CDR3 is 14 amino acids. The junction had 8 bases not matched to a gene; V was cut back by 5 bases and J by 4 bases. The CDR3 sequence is CASSRRQGAYEQYF. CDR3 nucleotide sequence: TGTGCCAGCAGTCGCCGACAGGGCGCGTACGAGCAGTACTTC.